The 27 T cell receptor beta chains listed next were all sequenced from one sample in a study of shared clonotypes between healthy human individuals. Sequencing was performed with immunoSEQ multiplex PCR; in TCRdb, only in-frame clones are kept and a portion is missing. The sample lists about 480,000 clones; 75% to 80% were seen once. The sequenced sample consisted of PBMCs. These receptors came from a middle-aged woman in good health. Some clones in this sample may be carry-over from other donors' samples.

The chain recombines TRBV29-1 with TRBJ2-2, with 10 bases fitting TRBD2. Germline-derived CDR1 and CDR2 are SQVTM and ANQGSEA. The junction had 6 bases not matched to a gene; V was cut back by 7 bases and J by 1 base. CDR3 length: 15 amino acids. As DNA, the CDR3 is TGCAGCGCCCGACTAGCGGGTCGGAACACCGGGGAGCTGTTTTTT. The encoded protein is CSARLAGRNTGELFF.

This clone was observed a few times. The chain couples TRBV5-1 to TRBJ2-2; TRBD2 matches 8 bases. The CDR3 totals 16 residues. V lost 0 bases and J lost 1; bases outside the gene matches: 2. CDR1 SGHRS and CDR2 YFSETQ come from the germline V gene. CDR3 coding DNA: TGCGCCAGCAGCTTGGGGACTAGCAGGAACACCGGGGAGCTGTTTTTT. Protein sequence: CASSLGTSRNTGELFF.

In this sample, this clone turned up once. V and J are TRBV7-2 and TRBJ2-3; TRBD1 matches 7 bases. The CDR3 is made up of 14 amino acids. The germline V gene encodes CDR1 SGHTA and CDR2 FQGNSA. The trim removed 6 bases at V and 3 bases at J, leaving 6 bases unmatched. The CDR3 is CASSDRAGTDTQYF. CDR3 nucleotide sequence: TGTGCCAGCAGTGACAGGGCTGGTACAGATACGCAGTATTTT.

This chain connects TRBV9 to TRBJ2-6; D possibly uses TRBD1 or TRBD2 (5 bases each). The CDR3 runs 16 residues. Germline V gene lookup returns CDR1 SGDLS and CDR2 YYNGEE. Trimming removed 0 bases at V and 4 bases at J, with 11 bases between. The DNA of the CDR3 is TGTGCCAGCAGCGTAGGAGGGACGGAGGGGGCCAACGTCCTGACTTTC. This sequence encodes CASSVGGTEGANVLTF.

CDR3: CASSPGGGRVYNEQFF. CDR3 nucleotide sequence: TGTGCCAGCAGTCCCGGCGGCGGGAGAGTGTACAATGAGCAGTTCTTC. The rearrangement joins TRBV28 to TRBJ2-1, with TRBD2 matching 7 bases. This CDR3 contains 16 residues. Trimming took 5 bases from V and 4 from J; bases not matched to a gene: 11. From germline, CDR1 is MDHEN and CDR2 SYDVKM.

The chain recombines TRBV15 with TRBJ1-5; the match to TRBD1 covers 12 bases. Per germline, CDR1 LNHNV and CDR2 YYDKDF (reference sequence). J was trimmed by 5 bases and V by 1 base; bases with no gene match: 9. This CDR3 region has 18 residues. CDR3 nucleotide sequence: TGTGCCACCAGCAGAGGAGACCCGGGACAGGGGGCGTATCAGCCCCAGCATTTT. Its protein product is CATSRGDPGQGAYQPQHF.

The chain links TRBV27 to TRBJ2-2, with D tentatively TRBD1 (6 bases). The CDR3 is 16 amino acids. The germline V and J ends were trimmed by 3 bases and 5 bases, with 16 bases remaining between them. CDR1 is MNHEY and CDR2 is SMNVEV in the germline V gene (reference sequence). CDR3 residues: CASSFADRRGTGELFF. In DNA, the CDR3 is TGTGCCAGCAGTTTCGCCGACAGGAGAGGAACCGGGGAGCTGTTTTTT.

This clone was detected a few times. The genes are TRBV9 and TRBJ1-1, with 7 bases identical to TRBD1. CDR1 SGDLS and CDR2 YYNGEE come from the germline V gene. With V trimmed by 6 bases and J by 4 bases, 9 bases remained unmatched. The CDR3 has 14 residues. CDR3 loop: CASNKGAAATEAFF. The CDR3 DNA follows: TGTGCCAGCAACAAGGGGGCGGCTGCCACTGAAGCTTTCTTT. Looking up the rest from reference TRBV9 and TRBJ1-1 gives the full variable domain: DSGVTQTPKHLITATGQRVTLRCSPRSGDLSVYWYQQSLDQGLQFLIQYYNGEERAKGNILERFSAQQFPDLHSELNLSSLELGDSALYFCASNKGAAATEAFFGQGTRLTVV.

The chain recombines TRBV7-2 with TRBJ2-3; D gene unclear. V lost 1 base, J lost 4 bases, and 6 bases lay in between. The CDR3 is made up of 13 amino acids. CDR1 and CDR2 (germline): SGHTA, FQGNSA. The CDR3 coding sequence is TGTGCCAGCAGCTTAGGTCATGCAGATACGCAGTATTTT. Protein product: CASSLGHADTQYF.

This rearrangement joins TRBV7-9 to TRBJ2-1, with D unclear. From germline, CDR1 is SEHNR and CDR2 FQNEAQ (reference sequence). The ends were cut back, 1 base at V and 0 bases at J, with 13 bases in the middle. The CDR3 has 17 residues. The chain's CDR3 is CASSLEARPNSYNEQFF. The CDR3 DNA follows: TGTGCCAGCAGCTTAGAGGCGAGACCGAACTCCTACAATGAGCAGTTCTTC. The full variable domain, with the rest looked up from reference TRBV7-9 and TRBJ2-1, is DTGVSQNPRHKITKRGQNVTFRCDPISEHNRLYWYRQTLGQGPEFLTYFQNEAQLEKSRLLSDRFSAERPKGSFSTLEIQRTEQGDSAMYLCASSLEARPNSYNEQFFGPGTRLTVL.

This rearrangement joins TRBV21-1 to TRBJ2-3; the table's D call of TRBD2 was not tested on the DNA. TRBV21-1 is assigned pseudogene status. The CDR3 is made up of 18 amino acids. The CDR3 nucleotides are TGTGCCAGCAGCAAAGGGGGACGGACTACCCCCACACGCGATACGCAGTATTTT. Translation: CASSKGGRTTPTRDTQYF.

The chain carries TRBV7-2 and TRBJ2-7; tentative D call: TRBD1 (6 bases). The CDR3 totals 14 residues. Germline V gene lookup returns CDR1 SGHTA and CDR2 FQGNSA. V dropped 4 bases and J dropped 7 bases, with 17 bases sitting between them. Written as DNA, the CDR3 is TGTGCCAGCAGCTCGAACTCACAGGGAAGGGAGCAGTACTTC. It specifies CASSSNSQGREQYF. Drawing the rest from reference TRBV7-2 and TRBJ2-7, the complete variable domain is GAGVSQSPSNKVTEKGKDVELRCDPISGHTALYWYRQSLGQGLEFLIYFQGNSAPDKSGLPSDRFSAERTGGSVSTLTIQRTQQEDSAVYLCASSSNSQGREQYFGPGTRLTVT.

As regards this clone: In the same sample, other DNA sequences code for this CDR3. The chain employs TRBV2 and TRBJ2-1, with D possibly matching TRBD1 (5 bases). CDR1 and CDR2 (germline): SNHLY, FYNNEI. V gave up 1 base and J gave up 0 bases, with 7 bases separating them. This CDR3 is 15 amino acids long. The CDR3 region is CASSEDRSSYNEQFF. For the CDR3, the DNA is TGTGCCAGCAGTGAAGACAGGAGCTCCTACAATGAGCAGTTCTTC.

This clone occurred once. The V and J genes are TRBV28 and TRBJ2-1, with D perhaps being TRBD1 or TRBD2 (5 bases each). Germline-derived CDR1 and CDR2 are MDHEN and SYDVKM. V was trimmed by 6 bases and J by 2 bases, leaving 17 bases between them. There are 16 residues in the CDR3. The DNA for the CDR3 is TGTGCCAGCAGCCGAAAGAGGACACTAGCCTACAATGAGCAGTTCTTC. It specifies CASSRKRTLAYNEQFF.

This chain connects TRBV2 to TRBJ1-1; TRBD1 matches 8 bases. CDR3 size: 14 residues. The germline V gene has CDR1 SNHLY and CDR2 FYNNEI. The J segment lost 10 bases and the V segment lost 10 bases, leaving 17 bases of the junction unmatched. The DNA for the CDR3 is TGTGCCACCAATCCTTCAGGGGGCGCTTATGGAGCTTTCTTT. Residues: CATNPSGGAYGAFF. The whole variable domain, remainder taken from reference TRBV2 and TRBJ1-1, is EPEVTQTPSHQVTQMGQEVILRCVPISNHLYFYWYRQILGQKVEFLVSFYNNEISEKSEIFDDQFSVERPDGSNFTLKIRSTKLEDSAMYFCATNPSGGAYGAFFGQGTRLTVV.

The J gene is TRBJ2-5, the V gene TRBV27; D is perhaps TRBD2 (6 bases). The V gene lost 8 bases and the J gene lost 5 bases, with 15 bases spanning the gap. Germline V gene data show CDR1 as MNHEY and CDR2 as SMNVEV (reference sequence). This CDR3 comprises 13 residues. CDR3: CASGLRRVETQYF. Here the CDR3 DNA reads TGTGCCAGCGGCCTGAGGAGGGTTGAGACCCAGTACTTC.

The chain couples TRBV9 to TRBJ2-1; 8 bases align to TRBD2. The junction had 3 bases not matched to a gene; V was cut back by 2 bases and J by 5 bases. Germline V gene lookup returns CDR1 SGDLS and CDR2 YYNGEE. This CDR3 spans 14 amino acids. CDR3 residues: CASSVASGHNEQFF. For the CDR3, the DNA is TGTGCCAGCAGCGTGGCTAGCGGGCACAATGAGCAGTTCTTC.

The genes are TRBV4-2 and TRBJ2-2, with D possibly TRBD2 on 5 matching bases. V was clipped by 0 bases and J by 1 base, with 15 bases between them. This CDR3 region has 18 residues. CDR1 LGHNA and CDR2 YNFKEQ come from the germline V gene. The CDR3 region is CASSQDLGGLGNTGELFF. CDR3 bases: TGTGCCAGCAGCCAAGATTTAGGAGGACTCGGGAACACCGGGGAGCTGTTTTTT.

Turning to this clone: Given a far larger clone just one base away, this is likely a sequencing read error. The same CDR3 can be traced to other DNA sequences in this sample. The CDR3 DNA reads TGTGCCACCAGCAGGGATGTGGCCGCAACTAATGAAAAACTGTTTTTT. Translated, it gives CATSRDVAATNEKLFF. This chain links TRBV15 with TRBJ1-4; no definite D call. The CDR3 runs to 16 residues. In germline, CDR1 is LNHNV, CDR2 YYDKDF (reference sequence). V lost 3 bases and J lost 0, with 11 bases in between.

This chain joins TRBV5-1 and TRBJ2-5; 8 bases agree with TRBD1. Germline trimming cut 0 bases from V and 5 bases from J; bases unmatched to any gene: 9. CDR1 and CDR2 from the germline V gene are SGHRS and YFSETQ. CDR3 size: 16 residues. The chain's CDR3 is CASSLDPGGSGETQYF. As DNA, the CDR3 is TGCGCCAGCAGCTTGGACCCAGGGGGCTCTGGGGAGACCCAGTACTTC.

The chain carries TRBV5-6 and TRBJ1-3; 8 bases line up with TRBD1. Germline V gene data show CDR1 as SGHDT and CDR2 as YYEEEE. After removal of 5 bases from V and 4 bases from J, the junction contained 5 bases not matched to a gene. The CDR3 is 14 residues long. CDR3: CASRTRDRGNTIYF. The DNA for the CDR3 is TGTGCCAGCAGGACCCGGGACAGGGGAAACACCATATATTTT. Based on the CDR3 plus reference TRBV5-6 and TRBJ1-3, the full variable domain is DAGVTQSPTHLIKTRGQQVTLRCSPKSGHDTVSWYQQALGQGPQFIFQYYEEEERQRGNFPDRFSGHQFPNYSSELNVNALLLGDSALYLCASRTRDRGNTIYFGEGSWLTVV.

The chain is built from TRBV10-3 and TRBJ1-2; D gene uncertain. V gave up 3 bases and J gave up 4 bases, with 21 bases separating them. Germline V gene lookup returns CDR1 ENHRY and CDR2 SYGVKD. The CDR3 runs to 17 residues. CDR3 nucleotide sequence: TGTGCCATCAGTGAACACTCCGTGAGGGCCGAAGTCTATGGCTACACCTTC. Amino acids: CAISEHSVRAEVYGYTF.

The chain couples TRBV5-4 to TRBJ2-1; no definite D call. The germline V gene has CDR1 SGHNT and CDR2 YYREEE (reference sequence). This CDR3 region has 15 residues. V was cut by 2 bases and J by 3 bases, with 12 bases left in between. This CDR3 reads CASSLGSTVYNEQFF. The CDR3 bases are TGTGCCAGCAGCTTAGGATCGACCGTCTACAATGAGCAGTTCTTC.

In regard to this clone: Within the sample, other DNA sequences also encode this same CDR3. CDR3 nucleotide sequence: TGTGCCACCAGCACCGGGACAGGGTTCCCTTCCGGGGCCAACGTCCTGACTTTC. This gives the protein CATSTGTGFPSGANVLTF. The V call is TRBV15, the J call TRBJ2-6; 9 bases map to TRBD1. This CDR3 is built from 18 residues. The germline V gene encodes CDR1 LNHNV and CDR2 YYDKDF (reference sequence). The junction had 11 bases not matched to a gene; V was cut back by 4 bases and J by 4 bases.

The chain joins TRBV5-6 to TRBJ2-1; 9 bases fit TRBD2. This CDR3 spans 17 amino acids. The V segment lost 0 bases and the J segment 1 base; nucleotides outside the gene matches: 5. Germline V gene lookup returns CDR1 SGHDT and CDR2 YYEEEE. The CDR3 region has the DNA TGTGCCAGCAGCTTGGATAGCGGGAGTTTGTCCTACAATGAGCAGTTCTTC. Amino acids: CASSLDSGSLSYNEQFF.

The chain employs TRBV11-2 and TRBJ2-5; TRBD2 agrees at 12 bases. Germline V gene data show CDR1 as SGHAT and CDR2 as FQNNGV. The V gene end was trimmed by 4 bases and the J gene end by 5 bases; junction bases not matched to a gene: 11. The CDR3 extends over 17 amino acids. CDR3 sequence reads: CASSSAVTSGRTETQYF. The CDR3 DNA follows: TGTGCCAGCAGCTCAGCCGTGACTAGCGGGAGAACGGAGACCCAGTACTTC.

This clone was detected only a few times. The chain combines TRBV4-2 with TRBJ2-5, with 8 positions matching TRBD2. After removal of 1 base from V and 1 base from J, the junction contained 8 bases not matched to a gene. Per germline, CDR1 LGHNA and CDR2 YNFKEQ. This CDR3 region has 17 residues. CDR3 residues: CASSQGWSGRGQETQYF. CDR3 DNA sequence: TGTGCCAGCAGCCAAGGTTGGAGCGGGAGAGGCCAAGAGACCCAGTACTTC.